This T cell receptor (beta chain) was profiled in a study of cytomegalovirus exposure and HLA in healthy donors. The CDR3 extends over 14 amino acids. J lost 8 bases, V lost 9 bases, and 14 bases had no gene match. CDR1 is SGHRS, CDR2 YFSETQ, per germline. The PCR had 60 Vbeta and 13 Jbeta primers. Only in-frame clones appear in the TCRdb table, and some are missing; sequencing was by immunoSEQ multiplex PCR. Here the sample table reports 160,000 or so clones. About this clone: Its target is not known.

General observations from the study: Reportedly, HLA-A and HLA-B alleles of most subjects were accurately predicted from TCR beta. Sequencing likely generated an artifact that appeared as a cluster of highly shared sequence variants. Data from an earlier analysis indicated that most TCR beta V segments were productive either about 87% or about 30% of the time.

The sequenced sample consisted of PBMCs. The TCR comes from a man aged 30 to 45 in good health and CMV-seronegative. The chain links TRBV5-1 to TRBJ1-2, with TRBD1 matching 9 bases. The CDR3 protein is CATEGQGASVGYTF. DNA of the CDR3: TGCGCCACAGAGGGACAGGGAGCCTCGGTCGGCTACACCTTC.